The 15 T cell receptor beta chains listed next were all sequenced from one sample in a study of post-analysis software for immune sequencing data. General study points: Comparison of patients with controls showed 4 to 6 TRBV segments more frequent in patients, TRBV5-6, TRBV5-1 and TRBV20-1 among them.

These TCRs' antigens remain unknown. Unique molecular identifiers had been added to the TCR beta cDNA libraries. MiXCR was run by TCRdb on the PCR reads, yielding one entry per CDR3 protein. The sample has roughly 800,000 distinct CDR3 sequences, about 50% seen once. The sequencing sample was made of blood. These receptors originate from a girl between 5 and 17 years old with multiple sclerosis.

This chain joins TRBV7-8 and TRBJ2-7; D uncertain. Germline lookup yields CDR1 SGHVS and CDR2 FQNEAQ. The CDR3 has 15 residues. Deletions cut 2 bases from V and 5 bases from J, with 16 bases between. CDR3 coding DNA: TGTGCCAGCAGCTTATCTAGGACGACAACCCACGAGCAGTACTTC. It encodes CASSLSRTTTHEQYF.

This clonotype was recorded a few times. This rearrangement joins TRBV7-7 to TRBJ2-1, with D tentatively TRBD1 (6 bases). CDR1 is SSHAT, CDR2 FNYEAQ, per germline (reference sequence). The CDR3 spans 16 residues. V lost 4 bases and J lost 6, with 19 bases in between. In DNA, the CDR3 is TGTGCCAGCAGCTCTATACAGGGTCGGTCACCCAATGAGCAGTTCTTC. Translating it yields CASSSIQGRSPNEQFF.

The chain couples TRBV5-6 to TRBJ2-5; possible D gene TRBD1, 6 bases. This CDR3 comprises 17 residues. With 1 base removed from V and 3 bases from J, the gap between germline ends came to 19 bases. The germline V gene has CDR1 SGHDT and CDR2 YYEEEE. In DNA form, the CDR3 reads TGTGCCAGCAGCTTGTGGACAGTCTTTCGGGGCAAAGAGACCCAGTACTTC. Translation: CASSLWTVFRGKETQYF.

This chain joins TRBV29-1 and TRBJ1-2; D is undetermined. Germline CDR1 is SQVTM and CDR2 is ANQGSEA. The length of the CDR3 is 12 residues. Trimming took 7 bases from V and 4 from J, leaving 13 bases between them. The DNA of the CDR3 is TGCAGCGGAGGGCACCCCAGCTATGGCTACACCTTC. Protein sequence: CSGGHPSYGYTF.

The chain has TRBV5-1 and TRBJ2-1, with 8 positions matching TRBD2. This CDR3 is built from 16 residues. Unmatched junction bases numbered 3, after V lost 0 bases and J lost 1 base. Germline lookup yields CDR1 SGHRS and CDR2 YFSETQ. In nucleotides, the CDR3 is TGCGCCAGCAGCTTGGTACAGCGGGAGTCCTACAATGAGCAGTTCTTC. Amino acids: CASSLVQRESYNEQFF.

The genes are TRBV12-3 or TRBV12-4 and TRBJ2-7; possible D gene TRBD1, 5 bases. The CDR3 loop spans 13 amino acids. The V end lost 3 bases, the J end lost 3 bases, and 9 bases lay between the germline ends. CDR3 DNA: TGTGCCAGCAGTTTTCAGGGTTACTACGAGCAGTACTTC. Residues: CASSFQGYYEQYF.

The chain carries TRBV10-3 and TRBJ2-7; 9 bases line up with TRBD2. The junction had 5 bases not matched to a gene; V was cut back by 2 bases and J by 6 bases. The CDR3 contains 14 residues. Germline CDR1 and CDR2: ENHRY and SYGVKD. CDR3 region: CAISEAGGTGEQYF. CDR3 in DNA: TGTGCCATCAGTGAGGCGGGAGGGACGGGCGAGCAGTACTTC.

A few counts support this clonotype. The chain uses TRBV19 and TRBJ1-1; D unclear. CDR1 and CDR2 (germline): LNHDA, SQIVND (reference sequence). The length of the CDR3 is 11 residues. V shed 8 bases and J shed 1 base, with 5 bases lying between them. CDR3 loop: CASRRNTEAFF. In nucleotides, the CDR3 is TGTGCCAGTCGTAGGAACACTGAAGCTTTCTTT.

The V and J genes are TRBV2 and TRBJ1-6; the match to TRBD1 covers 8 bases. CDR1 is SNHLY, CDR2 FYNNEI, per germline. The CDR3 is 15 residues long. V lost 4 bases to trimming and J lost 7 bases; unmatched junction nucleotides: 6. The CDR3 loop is CASSGGRGQNSPLHF. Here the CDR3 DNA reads TGTGCCAGCAGTGGAGGCAGGGGGCAGAATTCACCCCTCCACTTT.

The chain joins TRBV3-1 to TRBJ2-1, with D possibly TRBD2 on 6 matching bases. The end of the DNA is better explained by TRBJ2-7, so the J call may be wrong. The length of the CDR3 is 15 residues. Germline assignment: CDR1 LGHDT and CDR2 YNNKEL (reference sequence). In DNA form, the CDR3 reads TGTGCCAGCAGCCAAGCGGGGGTCTCCTACAATGAGCAGTACTTC. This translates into CASSQAGVSYNEQYF.

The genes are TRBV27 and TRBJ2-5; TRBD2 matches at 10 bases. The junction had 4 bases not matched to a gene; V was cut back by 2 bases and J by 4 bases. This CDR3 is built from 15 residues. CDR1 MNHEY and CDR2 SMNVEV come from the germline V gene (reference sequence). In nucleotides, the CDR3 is TGTGCCAGCAGTTTAACTAGCGGGGTAGTAGAGACCCAGTACTTC. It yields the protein CASSLTSGVVETQYF.

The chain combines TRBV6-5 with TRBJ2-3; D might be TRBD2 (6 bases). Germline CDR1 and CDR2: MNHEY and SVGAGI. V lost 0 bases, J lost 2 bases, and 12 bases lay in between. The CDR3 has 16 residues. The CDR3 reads CASSYSVAVNTDTQYF. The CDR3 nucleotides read TGTGCCAGCAGTTACTCGGTAGCGGTTAACACAGATACGCAGTATTTT.

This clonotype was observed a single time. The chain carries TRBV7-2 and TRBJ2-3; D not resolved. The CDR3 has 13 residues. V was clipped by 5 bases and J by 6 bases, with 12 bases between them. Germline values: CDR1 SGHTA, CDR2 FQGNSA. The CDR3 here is CASSPPWLDTQYF. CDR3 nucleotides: TGTGCCAGCAGCCCCCCGTGGCTTGATACGCAGTATTTT.

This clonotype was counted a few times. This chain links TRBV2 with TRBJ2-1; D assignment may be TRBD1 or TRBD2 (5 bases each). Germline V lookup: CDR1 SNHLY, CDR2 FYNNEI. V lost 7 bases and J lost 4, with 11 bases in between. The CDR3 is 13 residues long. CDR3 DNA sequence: TGTGCCAGCAACCAGGGACCATACAATGAGCAGTTCTTC. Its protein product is CASNQGPYNEQFF.

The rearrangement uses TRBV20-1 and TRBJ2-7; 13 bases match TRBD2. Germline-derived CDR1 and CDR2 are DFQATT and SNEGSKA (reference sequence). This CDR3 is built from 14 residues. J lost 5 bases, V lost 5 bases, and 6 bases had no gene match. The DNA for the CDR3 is TGCAGTGCTCCCACTAGCGGGAGGGTCCACGAGCAGTACTTC. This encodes CSAPTSGRVHEQYF.